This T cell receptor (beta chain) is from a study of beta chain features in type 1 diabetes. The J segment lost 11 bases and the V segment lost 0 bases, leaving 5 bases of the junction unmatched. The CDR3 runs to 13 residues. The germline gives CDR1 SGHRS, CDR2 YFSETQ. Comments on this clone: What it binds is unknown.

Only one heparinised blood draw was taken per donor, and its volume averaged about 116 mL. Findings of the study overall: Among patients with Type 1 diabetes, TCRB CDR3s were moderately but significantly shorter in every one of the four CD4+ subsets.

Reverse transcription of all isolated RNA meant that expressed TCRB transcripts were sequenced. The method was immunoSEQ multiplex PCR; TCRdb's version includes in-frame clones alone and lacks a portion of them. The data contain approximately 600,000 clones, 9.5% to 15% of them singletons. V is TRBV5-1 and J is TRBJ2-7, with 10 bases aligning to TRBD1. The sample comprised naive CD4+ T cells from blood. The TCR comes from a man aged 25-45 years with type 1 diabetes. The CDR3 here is CASSLGQGAMEYF. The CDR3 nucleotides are TGCGCCAGCAGCTTGGGACAGGGGGCCATGGAGTACTTC.